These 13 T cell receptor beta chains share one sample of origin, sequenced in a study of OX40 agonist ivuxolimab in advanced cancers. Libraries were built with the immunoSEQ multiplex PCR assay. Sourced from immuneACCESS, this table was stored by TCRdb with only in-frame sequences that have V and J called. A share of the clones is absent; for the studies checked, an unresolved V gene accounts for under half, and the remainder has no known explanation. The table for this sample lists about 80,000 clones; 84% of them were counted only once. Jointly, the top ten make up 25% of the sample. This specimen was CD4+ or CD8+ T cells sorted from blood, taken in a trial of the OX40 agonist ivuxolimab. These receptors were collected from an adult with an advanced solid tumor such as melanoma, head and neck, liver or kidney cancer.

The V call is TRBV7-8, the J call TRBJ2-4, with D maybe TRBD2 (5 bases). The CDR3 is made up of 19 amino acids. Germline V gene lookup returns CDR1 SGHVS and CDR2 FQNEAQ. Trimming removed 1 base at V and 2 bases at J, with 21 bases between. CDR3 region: CASSLGFLSSRRTKNIQYF. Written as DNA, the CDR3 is TGTGCCAGCAGCTTAGGGTTTTTAAGCTCGCGGAGGACCAAAAACATTCAGTACTTC.

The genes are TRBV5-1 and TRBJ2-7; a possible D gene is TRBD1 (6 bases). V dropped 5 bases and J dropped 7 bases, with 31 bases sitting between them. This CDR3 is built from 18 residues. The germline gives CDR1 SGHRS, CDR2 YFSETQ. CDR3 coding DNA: TGCGCCAGCAGTTTTAGCCTAAACGACAGGAGCCTACCGGGGGAGCAGTACTTC. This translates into CASSFSLNDRSLPGEQYF. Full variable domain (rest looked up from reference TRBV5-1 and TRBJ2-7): KAGVTQTPRYLIKTRGQQVTLSCSPISGHRSVSWYQQTPGQGLQFLFEYFSETQRNKGNFPGRFSGRQFSNSRSEMNVSTLELGDSALYLCASSFSLNDRSLPGEQYFGPGTRLTVT.

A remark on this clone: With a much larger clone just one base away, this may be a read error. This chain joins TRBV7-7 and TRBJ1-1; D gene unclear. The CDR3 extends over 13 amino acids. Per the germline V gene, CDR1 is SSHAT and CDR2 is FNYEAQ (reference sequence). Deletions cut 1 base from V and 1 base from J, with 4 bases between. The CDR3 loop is CASSLGANTEAFF. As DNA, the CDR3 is TGTGCCAGCAGCTTAGGGGCGAACACTGAAGCTTTCTTT.

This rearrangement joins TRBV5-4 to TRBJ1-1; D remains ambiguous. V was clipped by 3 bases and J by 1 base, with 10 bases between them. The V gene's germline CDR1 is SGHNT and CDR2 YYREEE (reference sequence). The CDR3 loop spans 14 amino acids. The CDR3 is CASSSQWKNTEAFF. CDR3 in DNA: TGTGCCAGCAGCTCTCAGTGGAAGAACACTGAAGCTTTCTTT.

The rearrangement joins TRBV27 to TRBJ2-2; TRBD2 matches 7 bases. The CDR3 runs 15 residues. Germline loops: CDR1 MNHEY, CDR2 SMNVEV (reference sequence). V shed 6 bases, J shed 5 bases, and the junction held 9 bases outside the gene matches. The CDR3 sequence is CASRSGTQGTGELFF. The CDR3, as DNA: TGTGCCAGCAGGAGCGGGACCCAAGGGACCGGGGAGCTGTTTTTT.

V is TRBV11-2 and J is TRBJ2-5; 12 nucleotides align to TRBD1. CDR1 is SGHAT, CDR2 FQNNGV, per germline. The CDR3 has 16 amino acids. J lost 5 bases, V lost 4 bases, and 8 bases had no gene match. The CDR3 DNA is TGTGCCAGCAGCTCGACGGGACAGGGGGCGCGGGAGACCCAGTACTTC. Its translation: CASSSTGQGARETQYF.

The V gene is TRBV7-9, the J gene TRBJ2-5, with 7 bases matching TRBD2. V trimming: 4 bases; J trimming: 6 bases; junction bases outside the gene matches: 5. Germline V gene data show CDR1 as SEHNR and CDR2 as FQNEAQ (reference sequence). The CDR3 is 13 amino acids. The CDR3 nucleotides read TGTGCCAGCAGCTCACTAGCGTTGCAGACCCAGTACTTC. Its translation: CASSSLALQTQYF.

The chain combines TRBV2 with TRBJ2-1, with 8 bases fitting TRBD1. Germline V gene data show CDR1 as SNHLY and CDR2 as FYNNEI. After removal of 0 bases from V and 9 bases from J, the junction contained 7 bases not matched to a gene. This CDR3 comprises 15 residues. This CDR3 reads CASSEARQGASEQFF. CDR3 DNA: TGTGCCAGCAGTGAAGCGAGGCAGGGGGCTAGTGAGCAGTTCTTC.

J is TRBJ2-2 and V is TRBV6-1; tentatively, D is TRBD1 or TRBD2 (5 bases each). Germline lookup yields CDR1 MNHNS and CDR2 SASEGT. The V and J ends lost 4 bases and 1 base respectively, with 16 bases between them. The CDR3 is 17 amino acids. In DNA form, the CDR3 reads TGTGCCAGCAGTGGACTTTACCGGGACGGGAACACCGGGGAGCTGTTTTTT. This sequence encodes CASSGLYRDGNTGELFF.

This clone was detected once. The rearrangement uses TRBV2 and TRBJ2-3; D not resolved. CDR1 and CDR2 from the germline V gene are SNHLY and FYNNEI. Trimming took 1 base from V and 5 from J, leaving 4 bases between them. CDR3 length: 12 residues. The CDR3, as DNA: TGTGCCAGCAGTGAAGAAAGAGATACGCAGTATTTT. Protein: CASSEERDTQYF. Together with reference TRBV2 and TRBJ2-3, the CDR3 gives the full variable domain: EPEVTQTPSHQVTQMGQEVILRCVPISNHLYFYWYRQILGQKVEFLVSFYNNEISEKSEIFDDQFSVERPDGSNFTLKIRSTKLEDSAMYFCASSEERDTQYFGPGTRLTVL.

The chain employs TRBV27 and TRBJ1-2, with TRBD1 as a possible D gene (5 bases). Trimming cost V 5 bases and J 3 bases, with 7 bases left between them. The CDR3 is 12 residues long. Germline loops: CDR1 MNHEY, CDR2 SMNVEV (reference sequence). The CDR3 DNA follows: TGTGCCAGCAGTCGGGGGGACTATGGCTACACCTTC. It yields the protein CASSRGDYGYTF.

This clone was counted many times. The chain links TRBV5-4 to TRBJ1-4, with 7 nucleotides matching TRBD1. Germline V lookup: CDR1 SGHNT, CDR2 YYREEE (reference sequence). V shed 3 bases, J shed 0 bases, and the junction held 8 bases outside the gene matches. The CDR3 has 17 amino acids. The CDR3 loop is CASSSRAGTATNEKLFF. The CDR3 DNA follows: TGTGCCAGCAGCTCCCGGGCCGGGACAGCAACTAATGAAAAACTGTTTTTT.

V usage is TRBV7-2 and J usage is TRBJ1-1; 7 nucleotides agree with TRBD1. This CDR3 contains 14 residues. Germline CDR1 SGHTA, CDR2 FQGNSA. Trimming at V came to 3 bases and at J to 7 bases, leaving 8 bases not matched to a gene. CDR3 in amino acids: CASSFPGQTIEAFF. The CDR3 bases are TGTGCCAGCAGCTTCCCGGGACAGACGATTGAAGCTTTCTTT.